This TCR beta chain was sequenced in a study of cytomegalovirus exposure and HLA in healthy donors. About the research overall: Early on, a data release was issued that held about 85 million unique TCRs from HLA-typed donors.

The sample holds a few counts of this clone. Germline CDR1 and CDR2: ENHRY and SYGVKD. This CDR3 region has 16 residues. After removal of 5 bases from V and 1 base from J, the junction contained 3 bases not matched to a gene. Use of 60 Vbeta and 13 Jbeta primers characterized the PCR. TCRdb keeps only in-frame clones here, not all; method: immunoSEQ multiplex PCR. This table has 200,000 or so clones, roughly four fifths appearing once. Sequencing input: PBMCs. This chain connects TRBV10-3 to TRBJ2-5; 14 nucleotides line up with TRBD2. The origin of this receptor is a boy aged 2 to 10 in good health and CMV-seronegative. DNA for the CDR3: TGTGCCATCAGTCAGGGGACTAGCGGGGGCCAAGAGACCCAGTACTTC. Its protein is CAISQGTSGGQETQYF.